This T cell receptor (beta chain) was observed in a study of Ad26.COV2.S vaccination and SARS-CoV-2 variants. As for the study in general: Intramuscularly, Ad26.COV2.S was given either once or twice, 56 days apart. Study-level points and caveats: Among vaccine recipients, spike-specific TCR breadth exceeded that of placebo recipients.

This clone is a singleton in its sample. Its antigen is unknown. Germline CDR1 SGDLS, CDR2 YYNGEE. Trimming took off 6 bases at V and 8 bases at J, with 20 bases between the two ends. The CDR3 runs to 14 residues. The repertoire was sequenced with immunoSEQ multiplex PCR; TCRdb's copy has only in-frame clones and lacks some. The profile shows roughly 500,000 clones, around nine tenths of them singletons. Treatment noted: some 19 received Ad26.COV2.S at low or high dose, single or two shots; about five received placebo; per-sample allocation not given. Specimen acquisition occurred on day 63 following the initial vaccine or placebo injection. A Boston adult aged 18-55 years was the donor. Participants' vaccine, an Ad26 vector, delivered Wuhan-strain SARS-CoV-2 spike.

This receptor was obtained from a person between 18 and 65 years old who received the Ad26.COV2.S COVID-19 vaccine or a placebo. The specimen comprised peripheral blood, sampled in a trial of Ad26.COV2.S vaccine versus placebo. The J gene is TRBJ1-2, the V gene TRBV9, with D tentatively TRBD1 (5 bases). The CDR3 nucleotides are TGTGCCAGCACGGGGGGACGCGGGGGAGGGGGCTACACCTTC. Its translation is CASTGGRGGGGYTF.